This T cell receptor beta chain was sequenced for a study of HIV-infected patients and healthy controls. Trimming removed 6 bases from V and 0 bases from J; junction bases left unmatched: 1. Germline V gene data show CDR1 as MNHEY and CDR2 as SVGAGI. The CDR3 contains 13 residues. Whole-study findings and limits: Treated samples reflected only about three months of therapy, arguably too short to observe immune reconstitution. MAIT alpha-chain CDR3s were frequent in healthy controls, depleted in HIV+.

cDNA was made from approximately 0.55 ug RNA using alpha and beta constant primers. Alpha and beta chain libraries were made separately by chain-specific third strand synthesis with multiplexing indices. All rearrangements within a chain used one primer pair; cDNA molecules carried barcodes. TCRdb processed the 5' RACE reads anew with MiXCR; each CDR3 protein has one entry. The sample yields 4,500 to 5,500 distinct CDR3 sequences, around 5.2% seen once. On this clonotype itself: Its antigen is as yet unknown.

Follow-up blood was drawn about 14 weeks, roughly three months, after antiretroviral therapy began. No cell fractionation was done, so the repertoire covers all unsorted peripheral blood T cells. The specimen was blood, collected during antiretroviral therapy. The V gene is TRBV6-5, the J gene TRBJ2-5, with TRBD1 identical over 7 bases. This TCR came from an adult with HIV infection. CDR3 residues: CASRTGNQETQYF. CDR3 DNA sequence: TGTGCCAGCAGGACAGGGAACCAAGAGACCCAGTACTTC.